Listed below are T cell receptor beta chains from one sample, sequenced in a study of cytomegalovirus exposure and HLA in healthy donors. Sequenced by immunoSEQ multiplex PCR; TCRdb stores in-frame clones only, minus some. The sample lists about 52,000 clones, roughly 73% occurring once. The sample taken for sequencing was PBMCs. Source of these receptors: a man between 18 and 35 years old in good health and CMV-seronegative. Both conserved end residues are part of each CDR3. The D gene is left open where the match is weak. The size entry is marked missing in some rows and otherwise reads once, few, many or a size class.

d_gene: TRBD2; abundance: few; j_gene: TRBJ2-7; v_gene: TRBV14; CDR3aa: CASSRRLAGVYEQYF; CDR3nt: TGTGCCAGCAGCCGAAGACTAGCGGGAGTCTACGAGCAGTACTTC
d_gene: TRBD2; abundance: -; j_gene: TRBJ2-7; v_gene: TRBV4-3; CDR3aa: CASSRRLAGDYEQYF; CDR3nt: TGCGCCAGCAGCCGTAGACTAGCGGGAGACTACGAGCAGTACTTC
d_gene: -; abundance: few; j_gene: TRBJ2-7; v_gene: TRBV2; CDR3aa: CASSVAKFGEQYF; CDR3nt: TGTGCCAGCAGTGTCGCCAAGTTCGGGGAGCAGTACTTC
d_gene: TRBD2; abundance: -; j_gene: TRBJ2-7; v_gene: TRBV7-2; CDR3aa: CASSYQVGLAGDEQYF; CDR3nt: TGTGCCAGCAGCTACCAAGTGGGACTAGCGGGAGATGAGCAGTACTTC
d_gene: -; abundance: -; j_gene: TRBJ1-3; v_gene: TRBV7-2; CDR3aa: CASSQPGGSGGTIYF; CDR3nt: TGTGCCAGCAGCCAACCCGGGGGATCCGGAGGGACCATATATTTT
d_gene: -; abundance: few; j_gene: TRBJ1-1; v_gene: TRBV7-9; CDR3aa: CASSIQVKGAEAFF; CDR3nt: TGTGCCAGCAGCATACAGGTCAAGGGCGCTGAAGCTTTCTTT
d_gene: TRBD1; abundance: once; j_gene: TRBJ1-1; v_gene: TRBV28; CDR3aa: CASSTRQGAYTEAFF; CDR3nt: TGTGCCAGCAGTACCCGACAGGGGGCTTACACTGAAGCTTTCTTT
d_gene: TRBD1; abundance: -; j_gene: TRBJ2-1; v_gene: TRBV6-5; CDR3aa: CASSYSIVPGGEQFF; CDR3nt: TGTGCCAGCAGTTACTCGATTGTCCCAGGGGGTGAGCAGTTCTTC
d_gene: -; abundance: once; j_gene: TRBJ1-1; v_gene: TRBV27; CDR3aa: CASSFFGGVPAFF; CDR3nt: TGTGCCAGCAGTTTTTTTGGAGGGGTTCCAGCTTTCTTT
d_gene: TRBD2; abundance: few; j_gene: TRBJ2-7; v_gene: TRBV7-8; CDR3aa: CASSLDLAGWGYEQYF; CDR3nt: TGTGCCAGCAGCTTGGACCTAGCGGGATGGGGTTACGAGCAGTACTTC
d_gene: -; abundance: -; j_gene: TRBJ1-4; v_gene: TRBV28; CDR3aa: CASSLFGTPNEKLFF; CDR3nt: TGTGCCAGCAGTTTATTCGGGACACCGAATGAAAAACTGTTTTTT
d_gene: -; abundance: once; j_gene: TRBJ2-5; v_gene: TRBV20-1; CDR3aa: CSARGRETQYF; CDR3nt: TGCAGTGCCAGGGGTCGGGAGACCCAGTACTTC
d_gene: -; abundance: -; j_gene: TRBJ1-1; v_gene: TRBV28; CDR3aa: CASRAANFRGSDDGTEAFF; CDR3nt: TGTGCCAGCAGAGCGGCAAACTTCAGGGGTTCAGATGACGGCACTGAAGCTTTCTTT
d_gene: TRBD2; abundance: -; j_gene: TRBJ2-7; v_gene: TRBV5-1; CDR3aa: CASSLGGGEQYF; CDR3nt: TGCGCCAGCAGCTTGGGGGGGGGCGAGCAGTACTTC
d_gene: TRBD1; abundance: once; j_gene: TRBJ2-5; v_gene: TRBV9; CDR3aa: CASSARDRGQETQYF; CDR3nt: TGTGCCAGCAGCGCCCGGGACAGGGGTCAAGAGACCCAGTACTTC
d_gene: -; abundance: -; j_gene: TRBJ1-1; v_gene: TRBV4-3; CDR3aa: CASSQFSSSTEAFF; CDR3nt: TGCGCCAGCAGCCAATTCAGTTCAAGCACTGAAGCTTTCTTT
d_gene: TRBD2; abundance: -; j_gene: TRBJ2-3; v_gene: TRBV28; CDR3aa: CASRGSGRATDTQYF; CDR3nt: TGTGCCAGCAGGGGAAGCGGGAGGGCGACAGATACGCAGTATTTT
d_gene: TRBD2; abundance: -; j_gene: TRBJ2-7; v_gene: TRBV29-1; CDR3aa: CSVWLAGSSYEQYF; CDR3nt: TGCAGCGTTTGGCTAGCGGGGAGCTCCTACGAGCAGTACTTC
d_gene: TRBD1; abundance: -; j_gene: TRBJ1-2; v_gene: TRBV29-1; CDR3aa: CSVDRGPYGYTF; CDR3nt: TGCAGCGTTGACAGGGGGCCCTATGGCTACACCTTC
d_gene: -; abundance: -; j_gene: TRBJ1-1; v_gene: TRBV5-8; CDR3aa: CASSLGGITEAFF; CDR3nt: TGTGCCAGCAGCTTGGGCGGGATCACTGAAGCTTTCTTT
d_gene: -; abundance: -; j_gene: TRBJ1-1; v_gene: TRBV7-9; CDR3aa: CASSRSGDTEAFF; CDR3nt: TGTGCCAGCAGCCGCTCGGGGGACACTGAAGCTTTCTTT
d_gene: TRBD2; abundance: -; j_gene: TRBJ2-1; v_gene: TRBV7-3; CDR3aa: CASSWTSGNEQFF; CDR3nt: TGTGCCAGCAGCTGGACTAGCGGAAATGAGCAGTTCTTC
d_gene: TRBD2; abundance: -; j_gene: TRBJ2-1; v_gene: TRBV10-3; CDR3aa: CAISEGLAGGNEQFF; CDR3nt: TGTGCCATCAGCGAGGGACTAGCGGGAGGTAATGAGCAGTTCTTC